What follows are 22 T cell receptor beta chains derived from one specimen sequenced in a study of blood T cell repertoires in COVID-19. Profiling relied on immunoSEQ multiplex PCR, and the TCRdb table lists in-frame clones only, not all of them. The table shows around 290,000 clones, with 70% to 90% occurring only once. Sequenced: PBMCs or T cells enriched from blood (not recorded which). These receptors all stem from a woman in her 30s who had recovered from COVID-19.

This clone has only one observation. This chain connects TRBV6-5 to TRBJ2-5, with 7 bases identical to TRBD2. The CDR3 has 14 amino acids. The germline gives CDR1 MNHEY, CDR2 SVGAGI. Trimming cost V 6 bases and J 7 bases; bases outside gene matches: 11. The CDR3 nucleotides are TGTGCCAGCAGCGGGCTAGCGGTTCTCGCGACCCAGTACTTC. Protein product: CASSGLAVLATQYF.

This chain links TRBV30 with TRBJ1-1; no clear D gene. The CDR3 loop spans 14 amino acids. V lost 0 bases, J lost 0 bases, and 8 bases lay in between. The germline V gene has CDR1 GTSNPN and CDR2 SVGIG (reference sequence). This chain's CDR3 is CAWSVPEMNTEAFF. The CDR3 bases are TGTGCCTGGAGTGTCCCTGAGATGAACACTGAAGCTTTCTTT. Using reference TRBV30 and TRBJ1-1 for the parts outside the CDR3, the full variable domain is SQTIHQWPATLVQPVGSPLSLECTVEGTSNPNLYWYRQAAGRGLQLLFYSVGIGQISSEVPQNLSASRPQDRQFILSSKKLLLSDSGFYLCAWSVPEMNTEAFFGQGTRLTVV.

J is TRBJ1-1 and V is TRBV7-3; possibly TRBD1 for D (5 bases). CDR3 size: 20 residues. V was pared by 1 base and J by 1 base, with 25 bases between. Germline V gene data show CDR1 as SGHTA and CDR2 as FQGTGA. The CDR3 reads CASSLRQSGLNQTENTEAFF. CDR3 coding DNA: TGTGCCAGCAGCTTAAGGCAATCCGGGTTGAACCAGACAGAGAACACTGAAGCTTTCTTT.

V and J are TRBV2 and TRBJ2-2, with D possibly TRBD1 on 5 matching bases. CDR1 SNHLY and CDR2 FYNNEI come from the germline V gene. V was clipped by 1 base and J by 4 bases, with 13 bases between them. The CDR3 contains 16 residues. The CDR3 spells CASSEGVTGTTGELFF. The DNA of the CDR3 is TGTGCCAGCAGTGAAGGAGTCACAGGTACCACCGGGGAGCTGTTTTTT.

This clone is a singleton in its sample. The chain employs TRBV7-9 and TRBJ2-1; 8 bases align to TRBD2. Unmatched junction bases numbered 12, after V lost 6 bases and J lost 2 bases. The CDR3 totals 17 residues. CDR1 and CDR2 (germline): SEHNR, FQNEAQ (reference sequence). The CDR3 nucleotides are TGTGCCAGCAGTCCCCAGCGCACTAGCGGACCCTACAATGAGCAGTTCTTC. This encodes CASSPQRTSGPYNEQFF.

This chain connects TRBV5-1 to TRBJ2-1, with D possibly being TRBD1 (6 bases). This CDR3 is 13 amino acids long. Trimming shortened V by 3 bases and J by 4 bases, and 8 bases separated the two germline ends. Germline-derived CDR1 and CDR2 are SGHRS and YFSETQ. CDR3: CASSSTGYNEQFF. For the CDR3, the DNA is TGCGCCAGCAGCTCCACAGGGTACAATGAGCAGTTCTTC.

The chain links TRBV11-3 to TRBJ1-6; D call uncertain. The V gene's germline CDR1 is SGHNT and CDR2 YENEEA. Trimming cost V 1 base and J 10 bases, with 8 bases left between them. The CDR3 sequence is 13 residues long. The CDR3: CASSLVDISPLHF. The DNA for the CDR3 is TGTGCCAGCAGCTTAGTAGACATCTCACCCCTCCACTTT. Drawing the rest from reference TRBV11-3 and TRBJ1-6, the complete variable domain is EAGVVQSPRYKIIEKKQPVAFWCNPISGHNTLYWYLQNLGQGPELLIRYENEEAVDDSQLPKDRFSAERLKGVDSTLKIQPAELGDSAVYLCASSLVDISPLHFGNGTRLTVT.

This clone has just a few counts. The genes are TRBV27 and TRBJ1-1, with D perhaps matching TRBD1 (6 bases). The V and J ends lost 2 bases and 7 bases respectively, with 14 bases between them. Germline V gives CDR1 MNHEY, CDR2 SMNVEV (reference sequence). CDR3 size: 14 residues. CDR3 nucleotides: TGTGCCAGCAGTTTACAGTTGATGGACAGTGAAGCTTTCTTT. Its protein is CASSLQLMDSEAFF.

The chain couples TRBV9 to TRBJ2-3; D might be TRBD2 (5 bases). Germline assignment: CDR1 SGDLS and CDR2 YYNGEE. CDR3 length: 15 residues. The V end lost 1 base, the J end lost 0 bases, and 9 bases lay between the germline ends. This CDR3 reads CASSVTRSSTDTQYF. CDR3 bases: TGTGCCAGCAGCGTAACTAGATCTAGCACAGATACGCAGTATTTT.

CDR3 coding DNA: TGTGCCAGCAGCCTTTCCCCTAGCGGAGGGGGAGATACGCAGTATTTT. This codes for CASSLSPSGGGDTQYF. The gene calls are TRBV7-3 and TRBJ2-3; D possibly corresponds to TRBD2 (7 bases). V shed 5 bases and J shed 5 bases, with 20 bases lying between them. Germline CDR1 is SGHTA and CDR2 is FQGTGA. CDR3 length equals 16 residues.

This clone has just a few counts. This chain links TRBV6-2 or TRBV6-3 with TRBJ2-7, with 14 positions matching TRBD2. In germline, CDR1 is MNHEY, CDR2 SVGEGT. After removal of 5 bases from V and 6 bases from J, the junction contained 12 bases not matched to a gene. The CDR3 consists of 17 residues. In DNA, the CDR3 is TGTGCCAGCAGTCCCCGGACTAGCGGGGGGCACGAGGGCGAGCAGTACTTC. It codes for CASSPRTSGGHEGEQYF.

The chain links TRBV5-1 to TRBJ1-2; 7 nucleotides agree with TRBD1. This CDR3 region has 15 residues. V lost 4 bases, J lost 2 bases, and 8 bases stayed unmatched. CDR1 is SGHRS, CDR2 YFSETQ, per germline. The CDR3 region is CASSPDRSLNYGYTF. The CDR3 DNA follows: TGCGCCAGCAGCCCGGACAGGTCCCTGAACTATGGCTACACCTTC. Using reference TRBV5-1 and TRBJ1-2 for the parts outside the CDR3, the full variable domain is KAGVTQTPRYLIKTRGQQVTLSCSPISGHRSVSWYQQTPGQGLQFLFEYFSETQRNKGNFPGRFSGRQFSNSRSEMNVSTLELGDSALYLCASSPDRSLNYGYTFGSGTRLTVV.

The CDR3 sequence is CASSKDRGITEAFF. The CDR3 nucleotides read TGTGCCAGCAGCAAAGACAGGGGGATCACTGAAGCTTTCTTT. J is TRBJ1-1 and V is TRBV21-1; TRBD1 reflects the table's D call only, with no check against the DNA. TRBV21-1 is shown as a pseudogene. This CDR3 region has 14 residues.

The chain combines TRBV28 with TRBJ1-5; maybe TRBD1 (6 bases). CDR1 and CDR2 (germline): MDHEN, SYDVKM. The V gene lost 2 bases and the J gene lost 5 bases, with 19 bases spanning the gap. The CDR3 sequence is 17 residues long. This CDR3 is CASSLGTPDTGHQPQHF. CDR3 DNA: TGTGCCAGCAGTTTAGGGACACCGGACACAGGGCATCAGCCCCAGCATTTT.

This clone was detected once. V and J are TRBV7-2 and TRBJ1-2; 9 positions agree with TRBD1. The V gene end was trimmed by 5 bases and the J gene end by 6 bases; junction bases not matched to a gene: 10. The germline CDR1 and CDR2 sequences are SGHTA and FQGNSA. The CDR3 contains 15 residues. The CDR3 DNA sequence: TGTGCCAGCAGCCCGACTCAGGACAGGGGAGATGGCTACACCTTC. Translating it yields CASSPTQDRGDGYTF.

The CDR3, as DNA: TGTGCCAGCAGTTTGTTGGGACAGGGCGTCCAAAATCAGCCCCAGCATTTT. As protein: CASSLLGQGVQNQPQHF. This chain uses TRBV28 with TRBJ1-5, with 9 bases matching TRBD1. The V and J ends lost 3 bases and 4 bases, in that order; junction bases with no gene match: 10. CDR1 MDHEN and CDR2 SYDVKM come from the germline V gene. The CDR3 spans 17 residues.

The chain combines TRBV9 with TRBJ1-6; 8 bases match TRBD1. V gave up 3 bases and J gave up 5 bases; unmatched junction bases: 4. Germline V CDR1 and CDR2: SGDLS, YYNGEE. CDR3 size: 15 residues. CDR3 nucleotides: TGTGCCAGCAGCGCTCGGACAGGGAATAATTCACCCCTCCACTTT. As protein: CASSARTGNNSPLHF.

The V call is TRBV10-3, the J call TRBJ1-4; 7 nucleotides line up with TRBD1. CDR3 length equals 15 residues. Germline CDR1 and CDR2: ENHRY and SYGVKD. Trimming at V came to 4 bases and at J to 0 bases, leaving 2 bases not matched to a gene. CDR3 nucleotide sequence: TGTGCCATCAGTGGGGGACAGACAACTAATGAAAAACTGTTTTTT. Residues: CAISGGQTTNEKLFF.

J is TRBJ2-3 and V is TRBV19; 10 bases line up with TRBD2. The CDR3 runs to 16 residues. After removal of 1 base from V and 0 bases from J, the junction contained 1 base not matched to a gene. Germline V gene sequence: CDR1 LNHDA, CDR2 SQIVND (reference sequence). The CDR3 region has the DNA TGTGCCAGTAGTATAGTGACTAGCGGGAGCACAGATACGCAGTATTTT. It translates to CASSIVTSGSTDTQYF.

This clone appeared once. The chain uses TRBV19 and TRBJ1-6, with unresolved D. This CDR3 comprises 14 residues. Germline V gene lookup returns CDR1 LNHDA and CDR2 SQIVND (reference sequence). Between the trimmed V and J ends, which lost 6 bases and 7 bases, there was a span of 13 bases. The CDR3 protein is CASSLGQINSPLHF. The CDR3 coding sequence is TGTGCCAGTAGCTTGGGCCAGATCAATTCACCCCTCCACTTT.

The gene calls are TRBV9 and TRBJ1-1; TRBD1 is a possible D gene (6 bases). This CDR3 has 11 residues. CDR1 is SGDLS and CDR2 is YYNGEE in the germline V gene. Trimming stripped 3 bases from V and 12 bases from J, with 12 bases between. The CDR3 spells CASSAGRGTFF. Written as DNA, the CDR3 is TGTGCCAGCAGCGCAGGCAGGGGAACTTTCTTT.

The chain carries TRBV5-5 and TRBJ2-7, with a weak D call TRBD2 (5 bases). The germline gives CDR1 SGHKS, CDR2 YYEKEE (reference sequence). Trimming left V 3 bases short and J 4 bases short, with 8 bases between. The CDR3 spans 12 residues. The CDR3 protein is CASSSGSYEQYF. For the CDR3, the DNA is TGTGCCAGCAGCTCGGGATCGTACGAGCAGTACTTC.